The entry below gives a single TCR beta chain sequence along with its context. It lacks a known antigen. No clone much larger than this one lies a single base away; base qualities are absent. The time point label of this sample denotes: peripheral blood before pembrolizumab. For every enrolled patient, mismatch repair deficiency was confirmed by either polymerase chain reaction or immunohistochemistry. TCR sequencing was performed for a few patients who responded to pembrolizumab therapy. Pembrolizumab PD-1 blockade was prospectively tested in advanced mismatch repair-deficient cancers, regardless of tissue of origin, in the phase II trial. Peripheral blood T cell samples were gathered serially, both before PD-1 blockade started and at multiple time points afterward. Blood sampling time points were reported as weeks after the first dose of pembrolizumab. Libraries were made using the immunoSEQ multiplex PCR assay. TCRdb re-hosts the immuneACCESS table, in-frame sequences only. Its copies lack some clones; in the studies checked, an unresolved V gene accounts for under half of them, and the cause for the rest is not known. This sample gives around 25,000 clones in total; approximately 88% of them show up just once. 2.5% to 3.5% of the sample belongs to the ten largest clones.

The data belong to a study of PD-1 blockade in mismatch repair-deficient tumors (dated by TCRdb to about 2017). Concerning the study at large: Between late 2013 and September 2016, the trial enrolled 70 to 100 consecutive patients with approximately 11 mismatch repair-deficient cancer types, every one of whom had been previously treated and was progressing. Deep sequencing of TCR CDR3 regions was used to track tumor-associated T cell clones in peripheral blood of patients responding to PD-1 blockade.

Study-level results and caveats: Clones residing in the tumor, which were often undetectable in blood before treatment, expanded quickly after pembrolizumab and then contracted, generally before radiologic responses.

Sequences were derived from PBMCs, sampled before pembrolizumab treatment. The origin of this receptor is an adult with mismatch repair-deficient cancer.

The nucleotides read TGTGCCAGCAGCCCGCTAGCGGGAGGCTACAATGAGCAGTTCTTC. Its translation reads: CASSPLAGGYNEQFF. This chain joins TRBV7-2 to TRBJ2-1; 11 bases in the junction line up with TRBD2. The CDR3 has 15 amino acids, counting the end cysteine and phenylalanine. Only the CDR3 region is kept as DNA, spanning 45 bases read in frame from base 1. The CDR1 and CDR2 encoded by the germline V gene are SGHTA and FQGNSA. Germline trimming: 5 bases from V, 3 bases from J; junction bases outside gene matches: 3.